This TCR beta chain was documented in a study of lymphopenia after photon versus proton radiotherapy. General observations from the study: Authors raise, but do not show, better survival with proton therapy. After the lymphocyte nadir, photon-treated repertoires showed oligoclonal expansion, especially of CD8+ Temra cells.

About this clone: As yet, its antigen is unknown.

Method: immunoSEQ multiplex PCR; TCRdb's copy keeps in-frame clones and lacks some. The table shows tens of thousands of clones, with around 86% occurring only once. This CDR3 is 15 amino acids long. CDR1 SGHAT and CDR2 FQNNGV come from the germline V gene. V dropped 2 bases and J dropped 8; count of bases not matched to a gene: 3. The sample in question was peripheral blood, obtained from a patient treated with proton-based radiotherapy. J is TRBJ1-6 and V is TRBV11-2, with 10 bases that match TRBD1. The receptor's source is a man of 80 years or more with esophageal cancer. This CDR3 reads CASSLTGTGDSPLHF. CDR3 coding DNA: TGTGCCAGCAGCTTAACCGGGACAGGGGATTCACCCCTCCACTTT.